This TCR beta chain appears in the sequencing data of a study of long-term antiretroviral therapy in people with HIV (dated by TCRdb to the early 2020s). Looking at the study overall: The earliest samples were collected about a decade before the 2015 WHO recommendation for immediate ART, when ART was typically delayed until CD4 counts fell. A total of about 190 cryopreserved PBMC samples were contributed to the cohort by 30 adults with confirmed HIV infection, with samples collected serially over a mean of roughly six years (range 1-12). No cross-contamination during QIAcube processing was shown when test extractions of a monoclonal T-cell line were performed alongside about 30 polyclonal samples. A retrospective serial study tested whether changes in peripheral blood TRB repertoire composition and diversity were associated with ART initiation and durable HIV suppression. Among the 25 to 30 participants with HIV, eleven were female. Results and caveats for the whole study, not just this receptor: Because pre-ART samples had limited cell numbers, unsorted PBMC were profiled rather than sorted CD4+ and CD8+ T cells. At every time point, the repertoire was dominated by expanded TRB clones first identified before ART initiation, although this dominance fluctuated and, in many PLHIV, declined after ART. A significant increase in TRB diversity was found to be associated with ART initiation, although TRB diversity was observed to remain significantly below that of transplant donor controls even after long-term ART. Compared with controls, HIV repertoires had narrower CDR3 length ranges, and the network structure pointed to an antigen-experienced repertoire that shifted only slightly toward naive after ART. Owing to limited PBMC availability, only the TCR beta chain was sequenced, without alpha chain pairing. The samples span the years 2004 to 2017, and the ART regimens used at that time may not be as effective as current regimens. Inferences about post-ART repertoire changes are limited because no data were available on ART adherence, viral resistance or therapy changes.

Inclusion was restricted to participants for whom at least one PBMC sample before ART initiation and at least two post-ART samples were available. All participants with HIV were treated in the United States of America. Before DNA extraction, cryopreserved samples of roughly 1-10 million PBMC were thawed and washed. At the time of the earliest PBMC sample for each participant with HIV, ages ranged from roughly 23 to 55 years. PBMC samples from each participant spanned 1-4 timepoints before ART initiation and 2-8 timepoints after ART initiation, with a median of 7 samples. For every participant, serial HIV viral load, CD4+ T-cell count, ART history and demographic data were obtained. A Qiagen kit on a QIAcube was used to extract genomic DNA from unsorted PBMC, with samples processed in batches of 12. The immunoSEQ hsTCRB v3.0 assay was used at survey level resolution for TRB variable region sequencing. The target sequencing depth for TRB was roughly 35,000-50,000 T-cell genomes per sample. Pooled TRB libraries were sequenced on an Illumina MiSeq with a v3 150-cycle kit. The authors processed their data as follows. Repertoire analysis was run in R within a reproducible Nextflow workflow that covered QC, data transformation and analysis. LymphoSeq2, an R package for exploring AIRR-Seq data, was used to implement the custom analyses. After excluding a handful of samples that yielded fewer than 5000 total TRB sequences, 150 to 200 HIV repertoires remained for analysis. Of the roughly 190 retained HIV repertoires, almost 60 were collected before and around 130 after ART initiation. Each repertoire was downsampled to 5000 TRB nucleotide sequences, and summary statistics were averaged across 100 downsampling iterations. TRB sequences were retained for analysis only if CDR3 regions of at least seven amino acids were present. Diversity was assessed using a clonality score derived from Shannon entropy and using the Gini coefficient. In the repertoire networks, any two of the top 5000 CDR3 amino acid sequences were linked whenever the two sequences differed by an edit distance of one. GLIPH2 predicted antigen specificity groups and MHC restriction for TRB CDR3 amino acid sequences. CDR3 amino acid sequences were matched against VDJdb and McPAS-TCR to flag known CMV, EBV, HIV or tissue antigen associations. Pre-ART, post-ART and control groups were compared with Wilcoxon signed-rank tests and Holm-Bonferroni correction. Entries here come from immuneACCESS through TCRdb and include only in-frame sequences with V and J called. Some clones fail to appear in such tables; in the studies checked, an unresolved V gene covers under half of the shortfall, and the cause of the remainder is unknown. The V and J calls and the clone size are those of that table, but D and trimming were determined from the DNA. The sample yields about 23,000 clones; 80% to 85% were counted once. Around 24% of the sample goes to the ten largest clones.

Cut back by 0 bases and 1 base, the V and J ends lie 12 bases apart. The germline V gene encodes CDR1 PRHDT and CDR2 FYEKMQ (reference sequence). Inclusive of the bounding cysteine and phenylalanine, the CDR3 is 16 residues long. The retained sequence is limited to the CDR3, 48 bases, with the frame set at the first base. A remark on this clone: The target of this receptor is not known. Within one base of it there is no much larger clone, and no base qualities were kept.

The rearrangement combines TRBV13 with TRBJ1-2; possibly the D gene is TRBD1, per 5 matching bases. Material: unsorted PBMCs, obtained 0.4 years after starting antiretroviral therapy. The sequence came from a man between 50 and 59 years old with HIV. The nucleotides are TGTGCCAGCAGCTTAGGCCCCGACGGGGGTAACTATGGCTACACCTTC. It is translated as CASSLGPDGGNYGYTF. Extended through the reference TRBV13 and TRBJ1-2 proteins, this CDR3 yields the full variable domain: AAGVIQSPRHLIKEKRETATLKCYPIPRHDTVYWYQQGPGQDPQFLISFYEKMQSDKGSIPDRFSAQQFSDYHSELNMSSLELGDSALYFCASSLGPDGGNYGYTFGSGTRLTVV.